This T cell receptor beta chain was obtained from a study of cytomegalovirus exposure and HLA in healthy donors. Overall study results and limits: There were about 160 TCR beta chains listed as cytomegalovirus-associated.

Researchers ran the PCR with 60 Vbeta and 13 Jbeta primers. Assay: immunoSEQ multiplex PCR; the TCRdb copy retains only in-frame clones and omits some. Of 150,000 or so clones listed, approximately 83% are singletons. CDR1 and CDR2 (germline): LNHDA, SQIVND (reference sequence). This CDR3 spans 14 amino acids. Trimming stripped 6 bases from V and 0 bases from J, with 11 bases between. In regard to this clone: As yet, its antigen is unknown.

V is TRBV19 and J is TRBJ1-1; a possible D gene is TRBD1 (5 bases). This receptor was identified in a man younger than 35 in good health and CMV-seropositive. The sequencing input was PBMCs. CDR3 amino acids: CASRKTEMNTEAFF. The CDR3 DNA follows: TGTGCCAGTAGGAAGACAGAGATGAACACTGAAGCTTTCTTT.